The 23 T cell receptor beta chains below come from one sample, sequenced in a study of blood T cell repertoires in COVID-19. The assay was immunoSEQ multiplex PCR, and TCRdb's table has in-frame clones only and misses some. The sample includes 65,000 or so clones, 80% to 85% of them seen just once. Sequenced sample: peripheral blood. These TCRs come from a man aged 30-40 years with COVID-19, enrolled during active disease.

The CDR3 sequence: CASKKGQANTEAFF. In DNA form, the CDR3 reads TGTGCCAGCAAAAAGGGGCAGGCGAACACTGAAGCTTTCTTT. The chain couples TRBV6-5 to TRBJ1-1; weak D call: TRBD1 (5 bases). Germline CDR1 is MNHEY and CDR2 is SVGAGI. CDR3 length equals 14 residues. V was shortened by 7 bases and J by 1 base, with 13 bases between the two germline ends.

The chain recombines TRBV30 with TRBJ1-5; weak D call: TRBD1 (5 bases). In germline, CDR1 is GTSNPN, CDR2 SVGIG (reference sequence). V was cut by 2 bases and J by 7 bases, with 9 bases left in between. CDR3 size: 12 residues. This chain's CDR3 is CAWSRGRQPQHF. DNA of the CDR3: TGTGCCTGGAGTAGGGGAAGGCAGCCCCAGCATTTT.

V gene TRBV4-2 combines with J gene TRBJ2-7; tentatively, D is TRBD2 (5 bases). The CDR3 has 13 residues. In germline, CDR1 is LGHNA, CDR2 YNFKEQ. The germline V and J ends were trimmed by 2 bases and 4 bases, with 9 bases remaining between them. For the CDR3, the DNA is TGTGCCAGCAGCCAAAACGGGAATTACGAGCAGTACTTC. Protein sequence: CASSQNGNYEQYF.

The V and J genes are TRBV7-8 and TRBJ1-1; D uncertain. V was clipped by 2 bases and J by 1 base, with 5 bases between them. Looked up from germline, CDR1 is SGHVS and CDR2 is FQNEAQ. This CDR3 contains 13 residues. The CDR3 region is CASSLLANTEAFF. CDR3 nucleotide sequence: TGTGCCAGCAGCTTATTGGCGAACACTGAAGCTTTCTTT.

The rearrangement joins TRBV11-2 to TRBJ2-2; possibly TRBD1 for D (5 bases). Germline V gives CDR1 SGHAT, CDR2 FQNNGV. V was trimmed by 10 bases and J by 4 bases, leaving 16 bases between them. The CDR3 has 14 amino acids. CDR3 DNA sequence: TGTGCCACAGGGCCGTCGGCGAGCACCGGGGAGCTGTTTTTT. Its protein product is CATGPSASTGELFF.

This clone was recorded a few times. CDR3 sequence reads: CATSDPRTGGQPQHF. CDR3 DNA: TGTGCCACCAGTGATCCCCGGACAGGGGGCCAGCCCCAGCATTTT. V usage is TRBV24-1 and J usage is TRBJ1-5; the match to TRBD1 covers 11 bases. The germline gives CDR1 KGHDR, CDR2 SFDVKD. The V segment lost 3 bases and the J segment 7 bases; nucleotides outside the gene matches: 4. The CDR3 is 15 residues long.

This clone was picked up one time. The chain couples TRBV28 to TRBJ2-2; D perhaps matches TRBD1 (5 bases). Trimming took off 10 bases at V and 8 bases at J, with 14 bases between the two ends. Germline CDR1 is MDHEN and CDR2 is SYDVKM. CDR3 size: 12 residues. The DNA of the CDR3 is TGTGCCACCAGGGAAGCAGCGGGGGAGCTGTTTTTT. It translates to CATREAAGELFF. Supplemented by reference TRBV28 and TRBJ2-2, the full variable domain reads DVKVTQSSRYLVKRTGEKVFLECVQDMDHENMFWYRQDPGLGLRLIYFSYDVKMKEKGDIPEGYSVSREKKERFSLILESASTNQTSMYLCATREAAGELFFGEGSRLTVL.

This clone was counted once. This chain links TRBV6-1 with TRBJ2-7, with TRBD2 matching over 12 bases. The CDR3 consists of 14 residues. The V and J ends lost 5 bases and 3 bases, in that order; junction bases with no gene match: 2. Germline CDR1 is MNHNS and CDR2 is SASEGT. Here the CDR3 DNA reads TGTGCCAGCAGTCAGACTAGCGGGAGCTACGAGCAGTACTTC. Its translation is CASSQTSGSYEQYF.

The V and J genes are TRBV28 and TRBJ2-4; 7 positions agree with TRBD2. The CDR3 is 14 amino acids. Unmatched junction bases numbered 8, after V lost 6 bases and J lost 6 bases. The V gene's germline CDR1 is MDHEN and CDR2 SYDVKM. CDR3 loop: CASRSPREANIQYF. For the CDR3, the DNA is TGTGCCAGCAGATCGCCCCGGGAGGCAAACATTCAGTACTTC. Looking up the rest from reference TRBV28 and TRBJ2-4 gives the full variable domain: DVKVTQSSRYLVKRTGEKVFLECVQDMDHENMFWYRQDPGLGLRLIYFSYDVKMKEKGDIPEGYSVSREKKERFSLILESASTNQTSMYLCASRSPREANIQYFGAGTRLSVL.

The table lists this clone with a count of one. The chain couples TRBV28 to TRBJ1-2; maybe TRBD1 (6 bases). CDR3 size: 11 residues. Germline CDR1 and CDR2: MDHEN and SYDVKM. V was cut by 4 bases and J by 6 bases, with 6 bases left in between. This CDR3 is CASSYRDGYTF. Written as DNA, the CDR3 is TGTGCCAGCAGTTACAGGGATGGCTACACCTTC.

The J gene is TRBJ1-1, the V gene TRBV11-3; TRBD1 agrees at 8 bases. The germline gives CDR1 SGHNT, CDR2 YENEEA. V shed 4 bases and J 5 bases; nucleotides not matched to a gene: 6. The CDR3 totals 14 residues. The CDR3 DNA is TGTGCCAGCAGCTACACAGGGGGTCTGACTGAAGCTTTCTTT. Translated, it gives CASSYTGGLTEAFF.

This clone appeared a single time. This chain links TRBV6-1 with TRBJ2-7, with 9 nucleotides matching TRBD2. The CDR3 covers 19 residues. V lost 4 bases, J lost 6 bases, and 22 bases stayed unmatched. Germline CDR1 is MNHNS and CDR2 is SASEGT. The CDR3, as DNA: TGTGCCAGCAGTGTCCTTTCTGGGGGGGGGACTAGCATGGGCTCCGAGCAGTACTTC. It specifies CASSVLSGGGTSMGSEQYF.

This clone was counted between two and nine times. The chain recombines TRBV7-9 with TRBJ2-5; 8 bases agree with TRBD2. V lost 5 bases, J lost 2 bases, and 10 bases stayed unmatched. There are 16 residues in the CDR3. Germline V CDR1 and CDR2: SEHNR, FQNEAQ (reference sequence). CDR3 nucleotides: TGTGCCAGCAGCCTTAACTGGGCTAGCGGGCAAGAGACCCAGTACTTC. Translated: CASSLNWASGQETQYF.

The gene calls are TRBV5-1 and TRBJ2-5, with 7 bases matching TRBD2. V was pared by 5 bases and J by 3 bases, with 7 bases of the junction left unmatched. The CDR3 consists of 14 residues. Looked up from germline, CDR1 is SGHRS and CDR2 is YFSETQ. CDR3 protein: CASRTGTNEETQYF. The CDR3 DNA is TGCGCCAGCAGAACCGGGACTAACGAAGAGACCCAGTACTTC.

This chain joins TRBV19 and TRBJ2-1; TRBD2 aligns across 9 bases. Germline V gene data show CDR1 as LNHDA and CDR2 as SQIVND (reference sequence). There are 15 residues in the CDR3. With 1 base clipped from V and 8 bases from J, the junction kept 6 bases outside the gene matches. This chain's CDR3 is CASSIVLRTSDEQFF. The DNA of the CDR3 is TGTGCCAGTAGTATAGTGTTAAGGACTAGCGATGAGCAGTTCTTC.

The rearrangement joins TRBV11-2 to TRBJ2-5, with 8 positions matching TRBD1. Germline CDR1 reads SGHAT; CDR2 reads FQNNGV. V shed 5 bases and J 4 bases; nucleotides not matched to a gene: 6. This CDR3 has 14 residues. CDR3 in amino acids: CASSQDRVVETQYF. The CDR3 DNA follows: TGTGCCAGCAGCCAGGACAGGGTAGTAGAGACCCAGTACTTC.

This clone was seen only a few times. CDR3 region: CASSERRTSTNEKLFF. As DNA, the CDR3 is TGCGCCAGCAGTGAGAGGCGGACATCAACTAATGAAAAACTGTTTTTT. V usage is TRBV10-2 and J usage is TRBJ1-4; a weak D match, TRBD1 (5 bases). Looked up from germline, CDR1 is WSHSY and CDR2 is SAAADI. The CDR3 contains 16 residues. The germline V and J ends were trimmed by 2 bases and 0 bases, with 10 bases remaining between them.

The V gene is TRBV28, the J gene TRBJ1-2, with no clear D. Germline-derived CDR1 and CDR2 are MDHEN and SYDVKM. Deletions cut 4 bases from V and 5 bases from J, with 11 bases between. This CDR3 has 13 residues. As DNA, the CDR3 is TGTGCCAGCAGTTCACAAGGACTGTATGGCTACACCTTC. Translated: CASSSQGLYGYTF.

Concerning this clone: Sequence at one end of the junction differs from germline and may be a read error. The V gene is TRBV10-3, the J gene TRBJ1-3, with D possibly matching TRBD1 (6 bases). The CDR3 is made up of 17 amino acids. Per germline, CDR1 ENHRY and CDR2 SYGVKD. The CDR3 DNA sequence: TGTGCCATCAGTGAGTCGGGCAGGGGTCGTTTGATCAACACCGTATATTTT. Protein product: CAISESGRGRLINTVYF.

The chain uses TRBV28 and TRBJ2-3, with 7 bases identical to TRBD1. Germline V gene data show CDR1 as MDHEN and CDR2 as SYDVKM. V lost 7 bases to trimming and J lost 6 bases; unmatched junction nucleotides: 10. The CDR3 runs to 14 residues. CDR3 coding DNA: TGTGCCAGCATTTCTGGCAGGGGGTGGGATACGCAGTATTTT. This encodes CASISGRGWDTQYF.

V gene TRBV7-6 combines with J gene TRBJ2-6; no clear D gene. From germline, CDR1 is SGHVS and CDR2 FNYEAQ. CDR3 length equals 15 residues. V was trimmed by 8 bases and J by 0 bases, leaving 11 bases between them. The CDR3 sequence: CASSLLVSGANVLTF. The DNA of the CDR3 is TGTGCCAGCTCCCTGTTAGTCTCTGGGGCCAACGTCCTGACTTTC.

Regarding this clone: A much bigger clone sits one base away, suggesting this may be a read error. The V and J genes are TRBV6-5 and TRBJ2-2, with 7 bases fitting TRBD1. The germline V gene has CDR1 MNHEY and CDR2 SVGAGI. The CDR3 contains 13 residues. The V gene end was trimmed by 9 bases and the J gene end by 5 bases; junction bases not matched to a gene: 6. The CDR3 DNA reads as TGTGCCAGGGGGACCAGGGGGACCGGGGAGCTGTTTTTT. Translated: CARGTRGTGELFF.

This clone has a single count. J is TRBJ2-3 and V is TRBV28, with D tentatively TRBD2 (6 bases). The germline V gene has CDR1 MDHEN and CDR2 SYDVKM. The CDR3 spans 14 residues. Trimming removed 4 bases from V and 3 bases from J, with 11 bases in between. The CDR3 nucleotides are TGTGCCAGCAGTTCCCCGGGAGAGACAGATACGCAGTATTTT. This gives the protein CASSSPGETDTQYF.